This paragraph reports one TCR beta chain. What it recognizes is unknown. Method: immunoSEQ multiplex PCR; TCRdb's copy keeps in-frame clones and lacks some. Altogether approximately 100,000 clones are present, 85% to 90% being singletons, with the ten largest covering 3.7%. This sample was included in a study of T cell responses to AZD1222 COVID-19 vaccine. Findings and limits, study-wide: Seropositive AZD1222 recipients at baseline numbered only five to seven. Spike-specific TCR repertoires showed rising breadth and depth after two AZD1222 doses.

The source material was peripheral blood, sampled on day 0 of AZD1222 vaccination. The sequence was collected from an adult in good health.

For the CDR3, the DNA is TGTGCCAGCAGCTCTGGACAGGGGTCTGCCGGCTACACCTTC. This sequence encodes CASSSGQGSAGYTF. The V and J genes are TRBV5-6 and TRBJ1-2; 9 nucleotides line up with TRBD1. V dropped 3 bases and J dropped 8; count of bases not matched to a gene: 8. The CDR3 consists of 14 residues. Germline V gives CDR1 SGHDT, CDR2 YYEEEE.